The entry that follows covers one T cell receptor beta chain sequence. Its antigen is not known. The sample comes from a study of response to subunit inactivated influenza vaccine. The V and J ends lost 2 bases and 0 bases respectively, with 13 bases between them. Germline lookup yields CDR1 SQVTM and CDR2 ANQGSEA. CDR3 length equals 15 residues. Study-wide results and limits: Authors suggested each seasonal flu vaccination may recruit only limited numbers of new T cells.

TCRdb called the RT-PCR reads again in MiXCR, with one record for every CDR3 protein. In the table there are around 530,000 distinct CDR3 sequences, more than 15% of which are singletons. Sequences were derived from CD4+ T cells sorted from PBMCs, sampled less than 30 months after vaccination. This chain uses TRBV29-1 with TRBJ1-1; no clear D gene. The TCR comes from a man aged 50 to 69 who received an inactivated influenza vaccine. The chain's CDR3 is CSVELTETMNTEAFF. DNA of the CDR3: TGCAGCGTTGAATTGACCGAGACGATGAACACTGAAGCTTTCTTT. Using reference TRBV29-1 and TRBJ1-1 for the parts outside the CDR3, the full variable domain is SAVISQKPSRDICQRGTSLTIQCQVDSQVTMMFWYRQQPGQSLTLIATANQGSEATYESGFVIDKFPISRPNLTFSTLTVSNMSPEDSSIYLCSVELTETMNTEAFFGQGTRLTVV.